Below, one T cell receptor beta chain is given with its context. The specificity of this receptor is unknown. A read error may account for a junction end that differs from germline. Receptor amplification or capture employed 5' RACE. The reads were generated on an Illumina HiSeq 2500. A second roughly 6 to 12 cycle PCR used a sample-barcoded 5' primer and a J-beta primer mix. Each TCR beta cDNA molecule received a unique molecular identifier from a template-switch 5' adaptor carrying 12 random nucleotides. Each sample yielded at least 2.5 million CDR3-containing paired-end reads. The Mint cDNA synthesis kit, primed by a TRBC-specific oligonucleotide, was used to synthesize first-strand cDNA from all RNA. Following uracil-DNA glycosylase treatment, all cDNA underwent a first 18-cycle PCR with the universal primers M1SS and BC2_uni_R. The source study handled its data this way. Normalization of each sample was performed by random selection of 1 million high-quality reads, each carrying a distinct molecular identifier. Reads with shared molecular identifiers were discarded instead of being binned into consensus sequences. MiTCR, set to a Q25 quality threshold and the strictest error-elimination algorithm, was used for CDR3 identification, clonotype clustering and error correction. A nonparametric unseen species model with Euler transformation was used to estimate a lower bound on total TCR beta diversity. The raw public reads went through TCRdb reprocessing: fastp at Q25, MiXCR clone calling, in-frame beta chains kept. Each CDR3 protein appears once, grouped with its most common genes and DNA. TCRdb's processing, not the study's, gives the V and J calls here. This sample holds under 1,000,000 distinct CDR3 sequences; about 36% were observed only once. The ten largest clones represent over 10% of the sample.

The data are from a study of blood T cells in healthy people across ages (dated by TCRdb to between 2014 and 2017). General notes on the study: Template switching captured roughly one uniquely barcoded TCR beta cDNA molecule per two T cells in model experiments. To track age-related changes in TCR beta repertoire diversity, the study relied on deep sequencing normalized with unique cDNA molecular identifiers. Donors were grouped into four age groups: young (average 16 years), middle-aged (approximately 41), aged (around 60) and long-lived (just over 80). To avoid experimental bias, donors of different ages were randomly spread across the sequencing lanes. The study analyzed two additional independent replicas of 1 million unique cDNA reads from the same blood draw for two donors, one aged 18 to 29 and one aged 80 or older. The research as a whole found: As age increased, observed TCR beta diversity per million T cells dropped in a roughly linear way, and a significant reduction was already evident by age about 36. Compared with the aged group, more naive CD4+ T cells, fewer expanded clones and increased TCR diversity were shown by the long-lived group, suggesting age selection. Donor CMV infection status was unknown, potentially confounding age-related changes in expanded clonotypes. Estimates of total diversity based on one million sequenced T cells were regarded as lower bounds and as underestimates. Conclusive comparison of naive and antigen-experienced compartments was prevented by the profiling of bulk unsorted PBMCs. There was a strong correlation between observed TCR beta diversity and the percentage of naive T cells measured by flow cytometry.

The CDR3 sequence holds 16 residues, the cysteine and phenylalanine included. The read is trimmed to its CDR3 DNA, 48 bases read in frame from base 1. Systemically healthy Caucasian individuals from Russia, over 30 in total and aged about 6 to 90 years, were included as donors. Each donor gave 9.5 to 10 milliliters of peripheral blood, drawn into EDTA-treated Vacutainer tubes. Ficoll-Paque density-gradient centrifugation was used to isolate PBMCs, with at least 7 million per sample. Trizol reagent was used to extract total RNA from PBMCs, with at least 6 micrograms per sample. For every donor, an aliquot of PBMCs went through flow cytometry to measure the percentages of naive CD45RAhigh/CD27high T cells.

In this chain, TRBV12-3 or TRBV12-4 is recombined with TRBJ2-3; D gene: possibly TRBD2, on 5 matching bases. The receptor comes from a man aged 18 to 29 in good health. Sequencing was performed on blood. The nucleotide sequence is TGTGCCAGCAGTCTCGGACTGGGCTTTAGCACAGATGCGCAGTATTTC. This translates into CASSLGLGFSTDAQYF.